A selection of T cell receptor beta chains follows, all from one sample in a study of cytotoxic CD8 clonotypes in ibrutinib-treated CLL. TCRdb's copy holds only in-frame clones and misses some; the assay was immunoSEQ multiplex PCR. The sample has about 23,000 clones, about 72% seen once. The sample was PBMCs, taken after 24 months of ibrutinib treatment. The source of these receptors is a human donor with chronic lymphocytic leukemia. The CDR3 runs from the conserved cysteine through the conserved F or W. D genes are given only for firm matches. Size tells how often a clone was seen (once, few, many) or the class of an expanded clone, and some rows leave it out.

CASSPTASNQPQHF	TGTGCCAGCAGCCCAACGGCTAGCAATCAGCCCCAGCATTTT	NA	few	TRBV7-9	TRBJ1-5
CASSGRQGAVNEQFF	TGTGCCAGTAGTGGGCGACAGGGGGCGGTGAATGAGCAGTTCTTC	TRBD1	NA	TRBV19	TRBJ2-1
CASSHITGFFYGYTF	TGCGCCAGCAGCCACATTACAGGGTTTTTCTATGGCTACACCTTC	NA	few	TRBV4-1	TRBJ1-2
CAISELAGTEAFF	TGTGCCATCAGTGAGTTGGCTGGGACTGAAGCTTTCTTT	NA	few	TRBV10-3	TRBJ1-1
CASSFGTGGTYGQYF	TGTGCCAGCAGCTTCGGGACAGGGGGCACCTACGGGCAGTACTTC	TRBD1	NA	TRBV5-6	TRBJ2-7
CASSSDYVPTGELFF	TGCGCCAGCAGCTCCGATTACGTACCCACCGGGGAGCTGTTTTTT	NA	NA	TRBV5-1	TRBJ2-2
CASSIGLAGADTQYF	TGTGCCAGTAGTATCGGACTAGCGGGGGCAGATACGCAGTATTTT	TRBD2	NA	TRBV19	TRBJ2-3
CASSVVAGQEKYF	TGTGCCAGCAGCGTAGTCGCGGGACAGGAAAAGTACTTC	TRBD1	NA	TRBV9	TRBJ2-7
CASSVGGAINEKLFF	TGTGCCAGCAGTGTGGGCGGGGCCATAAATGAAAAACTGTTTTTT	NA	NA	TRBV6-1	TRBJ1-4
CSVTPTGKERSGNTIYF	TGCAGCGTGACCCCCACAGGGAAGGAAAGATCTGGAAACACCATATATTTT	NA	NA	TRBV29-1	TRBJ1-3
CASSFSRNTEAFF	TGTGCCAGCAGCTTTTCTAGGAACACTGAAGCTTTCTTT	NA	NA	TRBV11-2	TRBJ1-1
CASRVQYRTDTQYF	TGTGCCAGTAGAGTACAGTACCGCACAGATACGCAGTATTTT	NA	few	TRBV27	TRBJ2-3
CASSPTGYEQYF	TGTGCCAGCAGCCCAACAGGATACGAGCAGTACTTC	NA	once	TRBV7-8	TRBJ2-7
CASSFPSSYEQYF	TGCGCCAGCAGCTTCCCCTCAAGCTACGAGCAGTACTTC	NA	NA	TRBV5-1	TRBJ2-7
CASSDPGQGISKVAGELFF	TGTGCCAGCAGTGACCCTGGACAGGGCATCTCCAAAGTGGCCGGGGAGCTGTTTTTT	TRBD1	NA	TRBV2	TRBJ2-2
CASSSPSTDRYGYTF	TGTGCCAGCAGCTCCCCTTCGACAGACCGCTATGGCTACACCTTC	NA	few	TRBV5-6	TRBJ1-2
CASSQGKGTYEQYF	TGTGCCAGCAGCCAGGGAAAGGGGACCTACGAGCAGTACTTC	NA	NA	TRBV14	TRBJ2-7
CSVATGTWGEQYF	TGCAGCGTCGCCACCGGAACTTGGGGCGAGCAGTACTTC	NA	few	TRBV29-1	TRBJ2-7
CAISDRTMAGTDTQYF	TGTGCCATCAGTGACAGAACAATGGCTGGCACAGATACGCAGTATTTT	NA	few	TRBV10-3	TRBJ2-3
CSARRPDTQYF	TGCAGTGCTAGAAGGCCAGATACGCAGTATTTT	NA	once	TRBV20-1	TRBJ2-3
CASSEDRGVYDEQFF	TGTGCCAGCAGTGAGGACAGGGGGGTTTACGATGAGCAGTTCTTC	TRBD1	NA	TRBV2	TRBJ2-1
CASSFRFAEAFF	TGTGCCAGCAGCTTTAGGTTCGCTGAAGCTTTCTTT	NA	few	TRBV11-2	TRBJ1-1
CATSSRQGDSGNTIYF	TGTGCCACCAGCAGCCGCCAGGGAGACTCTGGAAACACCATATATTTT	NA	NA	TRBV15	TRBJ1-3
CASSNTGGVEQFF	TGTGCCAGCAGTAACACAGGGGGCGTTGAGCAGTTCTTC	TRBD1	NA	TRBV7-9	TRBJ2-1
CASSSGTGGQPQHF	TGTGCCAGCAGTTCCGGGACAGGGGGTCAGCCCCAGCATTTT	TRBD1	NA	TRBV27	TRBJ1-5
CASRKTSGGSETQYF	TGTGCCAGCAGGAAGACTAGCGGGGGGAGTGAGACCCAGTACTTC	TRBD2	NA	TRBV7-6	TRBJ2-5
CASTERGDSYEQYF	TGTGCCAGCACCGAGCGGGGGGACTCCTACGAGCAGTACTTC	TRBD2	many	TRBV11-2	TRBJ2-7
CASSFREETQYF	TGTGCCAGCAGCTTCAGGGAAGAGACCCAGTACTTC	NA	NA	TRBV7-9	TRBJ2-5
CASSFQTGGRSYNSPLHF	TGTGCCAGCAGCTTCCAGACAGGCGGAAGGTCCTATAATTCACCCCTCCACTTT	NA	many	TRBV5-4	TRBJ1-6
CASSFSGLAVADTQYF	TGTGCCAGCAGCTTCAGCGGACTGGCCGTCGCAGATACGCAGTATTTT	NA	few	TRBV7-6	TRBJ2-3
CATSGNTGELFF	TGTGCCACCAGCGGGAACACCGGGGAGCTGTTTTTT	NA	NA	TRBV15	TRBJ2-2
CASSISRNTEAFF	TGTGCCAGTAGTATAAGCAGAAACACTGAAGCTTTCTTT	NA	few	TRBV19	TRBJ1-1
CSVVTGAGNEKLFF	TGCAGCGTTGTGACAGGGGCGGGTAATGAAAAACTGTTTTTT	TRBD1	NA	TRBV29-1	TRBJ1-4
CAISESIFGTKKDGYTF	TGTGCCATCAGTGAGTCAATATTCGGGACTAAAAAGGATGGCTACACCTTC	NA	NA	TRBV10-3	TRBJ1-2
CASSLSSFAAAYEQYF	TGTGCCAGCAGTTTATCGAGTTTTGCTGCTGCTTACGAGCAGTACTTC	NA	NA	TRBV27	TRBJ2-7
CASGLDVGQGASQPQHF	TGTGCTAGTGGTTTGGACGTCGGACAGGGGGCGAGTCAGCCCCAGCATTTT	TRBD1	few	TRBV12-5	TRBJ1-5
CASSLSFGEQYF	TGTGCCAGCAGTTTATCTTTTGGCGAGCAGTACTTC	NA	NA	TRBV27	TRBJ2-7
CASSLGGTGVSSYEQYF	TGCGCCAGCAGCTTGGGTGGTACAGGGGTGAGCTCCTACGAGCAGTACTTC	TRBD1	few	TRBV5-1	TRBJ2-7
CSVNLNEQFF	TGCAGCGTGAACCTCAATGAGCAGTTCTTC	NA	NA	TRBV29-1	TRBJ2-1
CAWSLGQGGNQPQHF	TGTGCCTGGAGCCTAGGACAGGGGGGCAATCAGCCCCAGCATTTT	TRBD1	NA	TRBV30	TRBJ1-5
CASSSTGNQGETQYF	TGTGCCAGCAGCTCCACCGGGAACCAAGGAGAGACCCAGTACTTC	NA	few	TRBV11-3	TRBJ2-5
CSVTQGEQYF	TGCAGCGTTACACAGGGCGAGCAGTACTTC	NA	few	TRBV29-1	TRBJ2-7
CASSIPRLQGDTEAFF	TGTGCCAGTAGTATTCCGCGCTTACAGGGGGACACTGAAGCTTTCTTT	TRBD1	NA	TRBV19	TRBJ1-1
CASSHGTNTGELFF	TGCGCCAGCAGTCATGGGACCAACACCGGGGAGCTGTTTTTT	NA	NA	TRBV10-1	TRBJ2-2
CASSPRTDPNTGELFF	TGTGCCAGCAGCCCCCGGACAGATCCGAACACCGGGGAGCTGTTTTTT	NA	NA	TRBV7-8	TRBJ2-2
CASSSGGAYEQYF	TGTGCCAGCAGCTCCGGGGGGGCCTACGAGCAGTACTTC	TRBD2	NA	TRBV11-2	TRBJ2-7
CASSREPMGETQYF	TGCGCCAGCAGCCGGGAACCTATGGGAGAGACCCAGTACTTC	NA	NA	TRBV4-1	TRBJ2-5
CASSAPTSGDYNEQFF	TGTGCCAGCAGCGCCCCGACTAGCGGGGATTACAATGAGCAGTTCTTC	TRBD2	NA	TRBV9	TRBJ2-1